Listed below are T cell receptor beta chains from one sample, sequenced in a study of post-analysis software for immune sequencing data. TCRdb ran MiXCR on the PCR reads and lists one entry per CDR3 protein. The table shows approximately 660,000 distinct CDR3 sequences, with approximately 59% occurring only once. Sequencing was performed on blood. These receptors were taken from a girl aged 2-9 years with multiple sclerosis. Each CDR3 is given with its conserved first and last residue. The D gene is left open where the match is weak. The size field is filled for only some rows; it gives once, few, many or a size class.

v_gene	j_gene	d_gene	abundance	CDR3aa	CDR3nt
TRBV18	TRBJ2-1	.	.	CASSPGASSYNEQFF	TGTGCCAGCTCACCAGGGGCAAGCTCCTACAATGAGCAGTTCTTC
TRBV20-1	TRBJ2-1	.	.	CSATKTGDSYNEQFF	TGCAGTGCTACTAAAACAGGAGATTCCTACAATGAGCAGTTCTTC
TRBV12-3/TRBV12-4	TRBJ1-5	TRBD1	.	CASSLTGVTGNQPQHF	TGTGCCAGCAGTTTGACAGGGGTTACGGGCAATCAGCCCCAGCATTTT
TRBV7-8	TRBJ2-6	TRBD2	.	CASSPTSGMTGANVLTF	TGTGCCAGCAGCCCAACTAGCGGGATGACTGGGGCCAACGTCCTGACTTTC
TRBV20-1	TRBJ1-1	TRBD1	.	CSARGRDRTNTEAFF	TGCAGTGCTAGAGGGCGGGACAGGACGAACACTGAAGCTTTCTTT
TRBV20-1	TRBJ1-5	TRBD1	.	CSAAGTGNQPQHF	TGCAGTGCTGCCGGGACAGGGAATCAGCCCCAGCATTTT
TRBV7-9	TRBJ2-3	.	few	CASSAARYTDTQYF	TGTGCCAGCAGCGCGGCCAGGTACACAGATACGCAGTATTTT
TRBV10-3	TRBJ1-1	TRBD1	.	CAISERGQGSDTEAFF	TGTGCCATCAGTGAGAGGGGACAGGGGTCGGACACTGAGGCTTTCTTT
TRBV29-1	TRBJ2-1	TRBD2	.	CSAPSGGNEQFF	TGCAGCGCTCCTAGCGGGGGGAATGAGCAGTTCTTC
TRBV11-2	TRBJ1-4	TRBD1	.	CASSRNRGRTTNEKLFF	TGTGCCAGCAGCCGCAACAGGGGCCGCACAACTAATGAAAAACTGTTTTTT
TRBV12-3/TRBV12-4	TRBJ1-2	.	many	CASSPRTETYGYTF	TGTGCCAGCAGTCCAAGGACAGAGACCTATGGCTACACCTTC
TRBV28	TRBJ1-1	TRBD1	few	CASIQRIGGRNTEAFF	TGTGCCAGCATTCAGCGGATAGGGGGCAGGAACACTGAAGCTTTCTTT